The 20 T cell receptor beta chains below all came from one sample that was sequenced in a study of blood T cell repertoires in COVID-19. The repertoire was sequenced with immunoSEQ multiplex PCR; TCRdb's copy has only in-frame clones and lacks some. The sample lists about 91,000 clones, roughly three quarters seen once, with roughly a tenth in the top ten. The specimen was peripheral blood. The receptors come from a woman aged 80 or older with acute or convalescent COVID-19.

This clone was counted once. V gene TRBV18 combines with J gene TRBJ2-1; TRBD1 agrees at 8 bases. Germline CDR1 KGHSH, CDR2 LQKENI. V shed 3 bases, J shed 9 bases, and the junction held 10 bases outside the gene matches. The CDR3 runs 15 residues. The CDR3 DNA reads as TGTGCCAGCTCACCGTCATACGGGACAGGCGCTGAGCAGTTCTTC. It specifies CASSPSYGTGAEQFF.

This chain joins TRBV7-9 and TRBJ2-2; 9 bases align to TRBD1. This CDR3 has 16 amino acids. CDR1 is SEHNR and CDR2 is FQNEAQ in the germline V gene (reference sequence). Germline trimming cut 5 bases from V and 3 bases from J; bases unmatched to any gene: 7. CDR3 sequence reads: CASSPTGGRDTGELFF. The CDR3 region has the DNA TGTGCCAGCAGCCCTACAGGGGGCAGGGACACCGGGGAGCTGTTTTTT.

This clone occurred once. The V call is TRBV6-5, the J call TRBJ1-2, with 7 bases that match TRBD1. The CDR3 loop spans 13 amino acids. Germline V gene data show CDR1 as MNHEY and CDR2 as SVGAGI. V was pared by 6 bases and J by 6 bases, with 7 bases of the junction left unmatched. The CDR3 reads CASRNRGRDGYTF. CDR3 nucleotides: TGTGCCAGCAGAAACAGGGGCCGAGATGGCTACACCTTC.

This clone occurred a few times. V usage is TRBV10-3 and J usage is TRBJ2-1; 9 bases agree with TRBD2. Germline CDR1 ENHRY, CDR2 SYGVKD. This CDR3 region has 11 residues. The CDR3 protein is CSVAGDNEQFF. CDR3 DNA sequence: TGTTCGGTAGCGGGGGACAATGAGCAGTTCTTC.

The chain has TRBV30 and TRBJ1-2; D may be TRBD1 (6 bases). CDR1 is GTSNPN, CDR2 SVGIG, per germline (reference sequence). Trimming left V 7 bases short and J 3 bases short, with 24 bases between. The CDR3 contains 16 residues. CDR3 loop: CASRAGGSLPYYGYTF. DNA for the CDR3: TGTGCCTCACGAGCGGGGGGCTCGCTCCCGTACTATGGCTACACCTTC.

The rearrangement joins TRBV5-3 to TRBJ1-2; 10 bases fit TRBD1. TRBV5-3 is sorted into the ORF group, with uncertain function. After removal of 0 bases from V and 0 bases from J, the junction contained 14 bases not matched to a gene. This CDR3 is built from 20 residues. CDR3 sequence reads: CARSLAKLGQGDPSNYGYTF. The CDR3 nucleotides read TGTGCCAGAAGCTTGGCCAAGTTAGGACAGGGGGACCCGTCTAACTATGGCTACACCTTC.

The chain joins TRBV6-6 to TRBJ1-1; D is unclear. The CDR3 loop spans 14 amino acids. Germline loops: CDR1 MNHNY, CDR2 SVGAGI (reference sequence). V dropped 4 bases and J dropped 0 bases, with 9 bases sitting between them. CDR3 sequence: CASSWAGMNTEAFF. The CDR3 DNA reads TGTGCCAGCAGTTGGGCGGGGATGAACACTGAAGCTTTCTTT.

V is TRBV5-6 and J is TRBJ2-3, with 10 positions matching TRBD2. CDR1 and CDR2 (germline): SGHDT, YYEEEE. The trim removed 0 bases at V and 5 bases at J, leaving 0 bases unmatched. The CDR3 is made up of 14 amino acids. This chain's CDR3 is CASSLGLAGDTQYF. The CDR3 nucleotides are TGTGCCAGCAGCTTGGGACTAGCGGGAGATACGCAGTATTTT.

This clone was seen only a few times. V usage is TRBV7-9 and J usage is TRBJ2-7; D is possibly TRBD1 (6 bases). V was clipped by 5 bases and J by 2 bases, with 16 bases between them. The CDR3 has 15 residues. Germline V gene data show CDR1 as SEHNR and CDR2 as FQNEAQ (reference sequence). The CDR3 DNA reads TGTGCCAGCAGCAAACCCGGGACAACACCCTACGAGCAGTACTTC. This translates into CASSKPGTTPYEQYF. The entire variable domain, with the rest obtained from reference TRBV7-9 and TRBJ2-7, is as follows: DTGVSQNPRHKITKRGQNVTFRCDPISEHNRLYWYRQTLGQGPEFLTYFQNEAQLEKSRLLSDRFSAERPKGSFSTLEIQRTEQGDSAMYLCASSKPGTTPYEQYFGPGTRLTVT.

This clone was observed a handful of times. The genes are TRBV7-2 and TRBJ1-2, with no clear D. Trimming pared 1 base from V and 7 bases from J, leaving 10 bases between. The CDR3 length is 13 residues. Germline CDR1 SGHTA, CDR2 FQGNSA. The CDR3, as DNA: TGTGCCAGCAGCTTAGATATACGGGGTGGCTACACCTTC. Translating gives CASSLDIRGGYTF.

The chain combines TRBV12-3 or TRBV12-4 with TRBJ1-2; D remains unclear. This CDR3 region has 13 residues. Trimming removed 3 bases from V and 4 bases from J, with 9 bases in between. The CDR3: CASSFQAFYGYTF. The CDR3 region has the DNA TGTGCCAGCAGTTTCCAGGCTTTCTATGGCTACACCTTC.

V usage is TRBV30 and J usage is TRBJ1-1; no clear D. Trimming cost V 2 bases and J 1 base, with 14 bases left between them. In germline, CDR1 is GTSNPN, CDR2 SVGIG (reference sequence). This CDR3 has 15 amino acids. The CDR3 protein is CAWSPAPQQNTEAFF. The DNA for the CDR3 is TGTGCCTGGAGTCCGGCCCCACAGCAGAACACTGAAGCTTTCTTT.

V is TRBV19 and J is TRBJ2-2; the match to TRBD1 covers 7 bases. The germline V gene encodes CDR1 LNHDA and CDR2 SQIVND (reference sequence). CDR3 length: 14 residues. V trimming: 5 bases; J trimming: 4 bases; junction bases outside the gene matches: 4. In nucleotides, the CDR3 is TGTGCCAGTAGTCCCAGGGGGACCACCGGGGAGCTGTTTTTT. It yields the protein CASSPRGTTGELFF.

The chain is built from TRBV10-1 and TRBJ2-1, with 11 positions matching TRBD2. This CDR3 contains 17 residues. V gave up 4 bases and J gave up 8 bases; unmatched junction bases: 13. Germline V gene data show CDR1 as WNHNN and CDR2 as SYGVQD (reference sequence). The CDR3: CASSGWASGGKEDEQFF. CDR3 DNA sequence: TGCGCCAGCAGTGGGTGGGCTAGCGGGGGGAAGGAGGATGAGCAGTTCTTC.

This rearrangement joins TRBV30 to TRBJ1-4; TRBD1 might be the D (5 bases). Germline lookup yields CDR1 GTSNPN and CDR2 SVGIG (reference sequence). Trimming took 2 bases from V and 8 from J, leaving 9 bases between them. The CDR3 consists of 12 residues. Here the CDR3 DNA reads TGTGCCTGGAGTTTGACAGAGGAAAAACTGTTTTTT. Translating gives CAWSLTEEKLFF.

The chain recombines TRBV5-4 with TRBJ2-1, with TRBD2 matching over 8 bases. Germline V gives CDR1 SGHNT, CDR2 YYREEE (reference sequence). The CDR3 totals 16 residues. V lost 5 bases, J lost 0 bases, and 7 bases stayed unmatched. This CDR3 is CASREELAVSYNEQFF. In DNA, the CDR3 is TGTGCCAGCAGAGAGGAACTAGCGGTCTCCTACAATGAGCAGTTCTTC. Full variable domain (outside the CDR3, taken from reference TRBV5-4 and TRBJ2-1): ETGVTQSPTHLIKTRGQQVTLRCSSQSGHNTVSWYQQALGQGPQFIFQYYREEENGRGNFPPRFSGLQFPNYSSELNVNALELDDSALYLCASREELAVSYNEQFFGPGTRLTVL.

V is TRBV30 and J is TRBJ1-1, with 9 bases aligning to TRBD1. V dropped 2 bases and J dropped 5; count of bases not matched to a gene: 9. This CDR3 spans 15 amino acids. In germline, CDR1 is GTSNPN, CDR2 SVGIG (reference sequence). In DNA, the CDR3 is TGTGCCTGGAGTTCGGGACAGGGAAGTGGTACTGAAGCTTTCTTT. This translates into CAWSSGQGSGTEAFF.

The gene calls are TRBV30 and TRBJ2-5; D is ambiguous. V was cut by 0 bases and J by 3 bases, with 5 bases left in between. The CDR3 is 12 amino acids. Per the germline V gene, CDR1 is GTSNPN and CDR2 is SVGIG (reference sequence). This chain's CDR3 is CAWSVIEETQYF. CDR3 coding DNA: TGTGCCTGGAGTGTAATAGAAGAGACCCAGTACTTC.

V and J are TRBV7-8 and TRBJ2-2; a weak D match, TRBD1 (5 bases). The germline V gene encodes CDR1 SGHVS and CDR2 FQNEAQ. V lost 3 bases to trimming and J lost 0 bases, with 14 bases between them. This CDR3 is 17 amino acids long. CDR3 sequence: CASSLGFGHANTGELFF. The CDR3 DNA follows: TGTGCCAGCAGCTTGGGTTTCGGACACGCGAACACCGGGGAGCTGTTTTTT. The full variable domain, with the rest looked up from reference TRBV7-8 and TRBJ2-2, is GAGVSQSPRYKVAKRGQDVALRCDPISGHVSLFWYQQALGQGPEFLTYFQNEAQLDKSGLPSDRFFAERPEGSVSTLKIQRTQQEDSAVYLCASSLGFGHANTGELFFGEGSRLTVL.

The chain couples TRBV11-2 to TRBJ2-5; 8 nucleotides align to TRBD1. CDR3 length: 16 amino acids. V was pared by 7 bases and J by 2 bases, with 12 bases of the junction left unmatched. Germline V lookup: CDR1 SGHAT, CDR2 FQNNGV. The CDR3 bases are TGTGCCAGCACGATTCAAGGACAGGGCCCACAAGAGACCCAGTACTTC. Protein product: CASTIQGQGPQETQYF. Full variable domain (missing parts from reference TRBV11-2 and TRBJ2-5): EAGVAQSPRYKIIEKRQSVAFWCNPISGHATLYWYQQILGQGPKLLIQFQNNGVVDDSQLPKDRFSAERLKGVDSTLKIQPAKLEDSAVYLCASTIQGQGPQETQYFGPGTRLLVL.